Reported below is one TCR beta chain. Antigen: not known. This sample is part of a study of shared clonotypes between healthy human individuals. Across the study: The cohort comprised a couple of women and a few men. Their ages spanned 18 to 49 years. Three plates each covered CD4 naive and memory; CD8 naive two, CD8 memory one. The study's findings and limits: For naive CD4 cells, 5% to 6.5% of clonotypes were shared across a few donors.

Sorted subsets were amplified in replicate PCRs using 200 ng DNA, around 30,000 T cell genomes. The protocol was immunoSEQ multiplex PCR, while the TCRdb copy is restricted to in-frame clones and leaves out a portion. The sample holds about 1.9 million clones; 85% to 95% are singletons and the top ten take around 1.7%. CD8 cells regarded as naive lacked CD45RO, were positively chosen for CCR7, and omitted terminally differentiated effector memory CD45RA+ cells. This CDR3 region has 14 residues. V shed 5 bases and J shed 0 bases, with 11 bases lying between them. In germline, CDR1 is SGHVS, CDR2 FNYEAQ.

The sequencing sample was made of naive CD8+ T cells from PBMCs. The chain uses TRBV7-6 and TRBJ2-7; no reliable D call. The sequence was obtained from a man between 18 and 29 years old in good health. Some clones in this sample may be carry-over from other donors' samples. The CDR3 spells CASSPFSSSYEQYF. The CDR3 coding sequence is TGTGCCAGCAGCCCTTTCTCAAGCTCCTACGAGCAGTACTTC.